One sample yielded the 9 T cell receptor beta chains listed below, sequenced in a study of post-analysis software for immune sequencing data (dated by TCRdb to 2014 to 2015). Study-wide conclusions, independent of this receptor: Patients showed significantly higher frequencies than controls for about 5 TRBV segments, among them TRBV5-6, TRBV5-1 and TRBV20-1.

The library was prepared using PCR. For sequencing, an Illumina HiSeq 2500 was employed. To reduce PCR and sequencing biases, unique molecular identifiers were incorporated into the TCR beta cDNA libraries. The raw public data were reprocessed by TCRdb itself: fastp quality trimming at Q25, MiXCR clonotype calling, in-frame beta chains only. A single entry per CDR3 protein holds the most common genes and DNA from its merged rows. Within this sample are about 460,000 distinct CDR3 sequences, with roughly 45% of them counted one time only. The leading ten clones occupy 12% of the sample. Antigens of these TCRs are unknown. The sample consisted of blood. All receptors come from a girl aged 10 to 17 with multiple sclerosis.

The CDR3 region has the DNA TGTGCCAGCAGCTTAGTCGTAGGCGGCCCTCCCTACAATGAGCAGTTCTTC. This codes for CASSLVVGGPPYNEQFF. This sequence joins TRBV7-2 and TRBJ2-1; D call uncertain. Trimming removed 1 base at V and 2 bases at J, with 15 bases between. Germline V gene data show CDR1 as SGHTA and CDR2 as FQGNSA. This CDR3 spans 17 amino acids.

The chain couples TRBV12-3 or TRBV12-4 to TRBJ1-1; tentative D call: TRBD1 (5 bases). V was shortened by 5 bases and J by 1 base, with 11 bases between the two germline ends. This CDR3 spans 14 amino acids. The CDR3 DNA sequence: TGTGCCAGCAGTCCAGGGACGGAGAACACTGAAGCTTTCTTT. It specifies CASSPGTENTEAFF.

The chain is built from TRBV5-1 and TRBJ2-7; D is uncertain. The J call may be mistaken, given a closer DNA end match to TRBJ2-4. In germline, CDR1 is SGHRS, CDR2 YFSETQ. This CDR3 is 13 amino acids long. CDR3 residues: CASSLAAKNIQYF. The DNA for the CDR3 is TGCGCCAGCAGCTTGGCAGCCAAAAACATTCAGTACTTC.

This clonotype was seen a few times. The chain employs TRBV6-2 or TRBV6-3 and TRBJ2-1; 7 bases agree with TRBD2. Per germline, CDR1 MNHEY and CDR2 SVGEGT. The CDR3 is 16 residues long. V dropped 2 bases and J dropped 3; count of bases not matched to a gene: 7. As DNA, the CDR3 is TGTGCCAGCAGTTACCTGGCTAGCGGAAACTACAATGAGCAGTTCTTC. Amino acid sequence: CASSYLASGNYNEQFF.

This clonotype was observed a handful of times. The CDR3 protein is CATSDFEQGATDTQYF. The CDR3 DNA follows: TGTGCCACCAGTGATTTTGAACAGGGGGCTACAGATACGCAGTATTTT. J is TRBJ2-3 and V is TRBV24-1; TRBD1 matches 9 bases. The ends lost 1 base at V and 3 bases at J; junction bases unmatched: 4. There are 16 residues in the CDR3. Germline V lookup: CDR1 KGHDR, CDR2 SFDVKD.

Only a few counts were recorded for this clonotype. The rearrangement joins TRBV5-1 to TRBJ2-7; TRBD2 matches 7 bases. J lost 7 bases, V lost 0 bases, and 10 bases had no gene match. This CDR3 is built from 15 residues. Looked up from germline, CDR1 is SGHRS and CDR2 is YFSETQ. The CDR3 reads CASSLEPGTTGEQYF. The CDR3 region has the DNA TGCGCCAGCAGCTTGGAACCCGGGACTACCGGGGAGCAGTACTTC.

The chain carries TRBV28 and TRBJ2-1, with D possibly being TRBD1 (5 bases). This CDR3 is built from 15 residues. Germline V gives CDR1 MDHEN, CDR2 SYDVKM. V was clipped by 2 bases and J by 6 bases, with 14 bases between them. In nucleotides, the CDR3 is TGTGCCAGCAGTTTAATATGGACACGATGCAATGAGCAGTTCTTC. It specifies CASSLIWTRCNEQFF.

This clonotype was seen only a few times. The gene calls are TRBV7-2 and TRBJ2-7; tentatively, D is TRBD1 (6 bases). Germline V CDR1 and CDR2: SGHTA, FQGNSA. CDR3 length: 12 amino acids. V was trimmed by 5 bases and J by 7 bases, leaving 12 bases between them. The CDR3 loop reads CASSHIGGEQYF. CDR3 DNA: TGTGCCAGCAGCCACATAGGGGGTGAGCAGTACTTC. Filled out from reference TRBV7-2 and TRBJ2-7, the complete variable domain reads GAGVSQSPSNKVTEKGKDVELRCDPISGHTALYWYRQSLGQGLEFLIYFQGNSAPDKSGLPSDRFSAERTGGSVSTLTIQRTQQEDSAVYLCASSHIGGEQYFGPGTRLTVT.

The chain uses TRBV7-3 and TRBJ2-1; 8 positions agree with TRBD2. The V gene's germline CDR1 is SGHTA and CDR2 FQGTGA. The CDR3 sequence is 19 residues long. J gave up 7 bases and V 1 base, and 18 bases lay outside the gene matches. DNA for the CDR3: TGTGCCAGCAGCTTAATCACCGGGGTAAGGAGCGGGAGTCAGAATGAGCAGTTCTTC. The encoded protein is CASSLITGVRSGSQNEQFF.